This is a list of T cell receptor beta chains from one sample in a study of T cell responses to AZD1222 COVID-19 vaccine. Here immunoSEQ multiplex PCR was the method, and the copy in TCRdb shows in-frame clones only, minus some. The table includes 100,000 to 130,000 clones, roughly 87% detected once. Specimen: peripheral blood, collected 28 days after the second AZD1222 dose. All receptors derive from an adult who received the AZD1222 COVID-19 vaccine. Each CDR3 is given with its conserved first and last residue. The order of the fields is V gene, clone size, D gene, J gene, CDR3 length, CDR3 protein, CDR3 DNA. A D gene is named only where the DNA matches it firmly. Clone sizes are given selectively: once, few, many, or a class where the clone is expanded.

v_call: TRBV15; clone_size: -; d_call: -; j_call: TRBJ2-2; cdr3_length: 14; cdr3_aa: CATSTRGVTGELFF; cdr3_nt: TGTGCCACCAGCACTAGGGGGGTCACCGGGGAGCTGTTTTTT
v_call: TRBV5-4; clone_size: -; d_call: TRBD1; j_call: TRBJ2-7; cdr3_length: 14; cdr3_aa: CASRPGQGANEQYF; cdr3_nt: TGTGCCAGCAGGCCGGGACAGGGGGCTAATGAGCAGTACTTC
v_call: TRBV6-5; clone_size: -; d_call: TRBD1; j_call: TRBJ1-5; cdr3_length: 14; cdr3_aa: CASSQQGRGQPQHF; cdr3_nt: TGTGCCAGCAGTCAACAGGGGCGGGGGCAGCCCCAGCATTTT
v_call: TRBV5-1; clone_size: -; d_call: TRBD1; j_call: TRBJ1-5; cdr3_length: 16; cdr3_aa: CASSSDPQGGYQPQHF; cdr3_nt: TGCGCCAGCAGCTCCGACCCACAGGGGGGATATCAGCCCCAGCATTTT
v_call: TRBV6-5; clone_size: -; d_call: -; j_call: TRBJ1-2; cdr3_length: 16; cdr3_aa: CASSYSWGAANYGYTF; cdr3_nt: TGTGCCAGCAGTTACTCATGGGGGGCGGCTAACTATGGCTACACCTTC
v_call: TRBV2; clone_size: -; d_call: -; j_call: TRBJ1-6; cdr3_length: 15; cdr3_aa: CASTDAQDYNSPLHF; cdr3_nt: TGTGCCAGCACCGACGCACAAGACTATAATTCACCCCTCCACTTT
v_call: TRBV6-2/TRBV6-3; clone_size: -; d_call: TRBD1; j_call: TRBJ1-5; cdr3_length: 15; cdr3_aa: CASSQTGGWNQPQHF; cdr3_nt: TGTGCCAGCAGTCAGACAGGGGGCTGGAATCAGCCCCAGCATTTT
v_call: TRBV7-2; clone_size: -; d_call: -; j_call: TRBJ2-1; cdr3_length: 12; cdr3_aa: CASSSMDLEQFF; cdr3_nt: TGTGCCAGCAGCTCCATGGACCTTGAGCAGTTCTTC
v_call: TRBV2; clone_size: -; d_call: -; j_call: TRBJ1-5; cdr3_length: 16; cdr3_aa: CASSVAGPVSNQPQHF; cdr3_nt: TGTGCCAGCAGTGTCGCCGGGCCAGTTAGCAATCAGCCCCAGCATTTT
v_call: TRBV6-5; clone_size: -; d_call: -; j_call: TRBJ1-1; cdr3_length: 16; cdr3_aa: CASSSRREVMNTEAFF; cdr3_nt: TGTGCCAGCAGTTCCCGCAGGGAGGTTATGAACACTGAAGCTTTCTTT
v_call: TRBV7-9; clone_size: -; d_call: TRBD1; j_call: TRBJ2-7; cdr3_length: 15; cdr3_aa: CASSSADREIYEQYF; cdr3_nt: TGTGCCAGCAGCTCAGCGGACAGGGAAATCTACGAGCAGTACTTC
v_call: TRBV7-7; clone_size: -; d_call: -; j_call: TRBJ2-5; cdr3_length: 15; cdr3_aa: CASSLEVGRQETQYF; cdr3_nt: TGTGCTAGCAGCTTAGAGGTCGGCCGACAAGAGACCCAGTACTTC
v_call: TRBV3-1/TRBV3-2; clone_size: once; d_call: -; j_call: TRBJ1-5; cdr3_length: 14; cdr3_aa: CASSQDQIPQPQHF; cdr3_nt: TGTGCCAGCAGCCAAGATCAAATACCTCAGCCCCAGCATTTT
v_call: TRBV11-2; clone_size: -; d_call: -; j_call: TRBJ1-5; cdr3_length: 14; cdr3_aa: CASSQAQGNQPQHF; cdr3_nt: TGTGCCAGCAGCCAGGCTCAGGGGAATCAGCCCCAGCATTTT
v_call: TRBV3-1/TRBV3-2; clone_size: -; d_call: TRBD1; j_call: TRBJ1-1; cdr3_length: 14; cdr3_aa: CASSLWWTGRLAFF; cdr3_nt: TGTGCCAGCAGCCTGTGGTGGACAGGGCGGTTAGCTTTCTTT
v_call: TRBV9; clone_size: -; d_call: TRBD1; j_call: TRBJ2-1; cdr3_length: 14; cdr3_aa: CASSAPGGVGEQFF; cdr3_nt: TGTGCCAGCAGCGCCCCAGGGGGCGTCGGGGAGCAGTTCTTC
v_call: TRBV18; clone_size: -; d_call: -; j_call: TRBJ2-6; cdr3_length: 14; cdr3_aa: CASSPRSGANVLTF; cdr3_nt: TGTGCCAGCTCACCAAGGTCTGGGGCCAACGTCCTGACTTTC
v_call: TRBV7-9; clone_size: -; d_call: -; j_call: TRBJ2-2; cdr3_length: 15; cdr3_aa: CASSFGGRGTGELFF; cdr3_nt: TGTGCCAGCAGCTTCGGGGGAAGGGGCACCGGGGAGCTGTTTTTT
v_call: TRBV21-1; clone_size: -; d_call: -; j_call: TRBJ2-5; cdr3_length: 18; cdr3_aa: CASRKAGRDRAFWETQYF; cdr3_nt: TGTGCCAGCAGAAAAGCCGGGCGGGACAGGGCATTTTGGGAGACCCAGTACTTC
v_call: TRBV7-9; clone_size: -; d_call: TRBD1; j_call: TRBJ1-5; cdr3_length: 15; cdr3_aa: CASSRTGDSNQPQHF; cdr3_nt: TGTGCCAGCAGCCGGACAGGGGATAGCAATCAGCCCCAGCATTTT
v_call: TRBV7-2; clone_size: -; d_call: TRBD1; j_call: TRBJ1-2; cdr3_length: 15; cdr3_aa: CASSPGGGMGYGYTF; cdr3_nt: TGTGCCAGCAGCCCCGGAGGGGGCATGGGATATGGCTACACCTTC
v_call: TRBV4-2; clone_size: -; d_call: -; j_call: TRBJ1-1; cdr3_length: 15; cdr3_aa: CASSQELTGQTEAFF; cdr3_nt: TGTGCCAGCAGCCAAGAACTCACAGGGCAGACTGAAGCTTTCTTT
v_call: TRBV3-1/TRBV3-2; clone_size: -; d_call: TRBD1; j_call: TRBJ1-6; cdr3_length: 14; cdr3_aa: CASSLRDRVSPLHF; cdr3_nt: TGTGCCAGCAGCCTAAGGGACAGGGTTTCACCCCTCCACTTT